This T cell receptor (beta chain) was sequenced in a study of molecular identifiers for immune sequencing clone quantification. About this clonotype itself: Antigen specificity is unknown.

TCRdb processed the PCR reads anew with MiXCR; each CDR3 protein has one entry. The sample consists of 85,000 to 90,000 distinct CDR3 sequences, 15% to 20% of them appearing once. Sorting was used to obtain naive CD8 T cells (CD8+CD4-CCR7+CD45RA+). Germline V gene data show CDR1 as SQVTM and CDR2 as ANQGSEA. CDR3 length: 14 residues. With 4 bases removed from V and 0 bases from J, the gap between germline ends came to 9 bases. Study results and limitations: Spiked TCR RNA from one Jurkat cell reportedly showed up when mixed among 1 million or so naive cells. Clone sizes could be underestimated for highly expanded clones when identical TCR molecules share a barcode.

This TCR was recovered from a human donor in good health. Some libraries in this study had Jurkat cell RNA spiked in. Sequencing used naive CD8+ T cells from blood, with Jurkat cell RNA spiked in. The subset: FACS-sorted CD8+CD4-CCR7+CD45RA+ naive T cells. The gene calls are TRBV29-1 and TRBJ1-4; D remains unclear. The CDR3 sequence: CSVAGLATNEKLFF. CDR3 DNA sequence: TGCAGCGTTGCCGGGCTAGCAACTAATGAAAAACTGTTTTTT.